The 2 T cell receptor beta chains in this list originate from one sample, sequenced in a study of early T cells in non-severe SARS-CoV-2 infection. TCRdb re-derived calls from the 5' RACE reads in MiXCR, one entry per CDR3 protein. Altogether 70,000 to 75,000 distinct CDR3 sequences are present, less than 15% being singletons, with the ten largest covering about 3.9%. Sequenced input: whole blood. The receptor source for this set is an adult who was a healthcare worker with PCR-confirmed SARS-CoV-2 infection or an uninfected control (not recorded which).

This clonotype was seen at least ten times. V usage is TRBV25-1 and J usage is TRBJ1-1; D not certain. Germline V gives CDR1 MGHDK, CDR2 SYGVNS. The CDR3 is 14 amino acids. V was shortened by 0 bases and J by 1 base, with 6 bases between the two germline ends. CDR3 in amino acids: CASSEYAGNTEAFF. The CDR3 region has the DNA TGTGCCAGCAGTGAATATGCGGGGAACACTGAAGCTTTCTTT.

The chain is built from TRBV7-2 and TRBJ1-1; TRBD1 aligns across 11 bases. The CDR3 runs 15 residues. Unmatched junction bases numbered 9, after V lost 7 bases and J lost 5 bases. CDR1 and CDR2 (germline): SGHTA, FQGNSA. In DNA form, the CDR3 reads TGTGCCAGCATTCCCGGACAGGGGGCGGGAACTGAAGCTTTCTTT. This codes for CASIPGQGAGTEAFF.